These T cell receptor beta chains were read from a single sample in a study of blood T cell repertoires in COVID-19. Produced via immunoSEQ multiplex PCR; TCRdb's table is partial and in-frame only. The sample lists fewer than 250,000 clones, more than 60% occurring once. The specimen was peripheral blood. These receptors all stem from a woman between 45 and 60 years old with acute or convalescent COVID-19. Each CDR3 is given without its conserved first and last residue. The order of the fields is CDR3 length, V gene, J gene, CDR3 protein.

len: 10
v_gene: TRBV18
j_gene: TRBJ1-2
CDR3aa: ASSLGSDGYT

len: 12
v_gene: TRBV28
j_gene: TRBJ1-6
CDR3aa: ASTPMETAKPLH

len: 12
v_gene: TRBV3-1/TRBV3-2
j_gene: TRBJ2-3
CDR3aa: ASSQGRTTDTQY

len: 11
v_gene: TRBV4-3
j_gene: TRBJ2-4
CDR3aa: ASSQGSSNIQY

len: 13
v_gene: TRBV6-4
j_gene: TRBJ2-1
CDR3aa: ASSETRPLYNEQF

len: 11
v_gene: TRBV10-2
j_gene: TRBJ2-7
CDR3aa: ASSSGTNYEQY

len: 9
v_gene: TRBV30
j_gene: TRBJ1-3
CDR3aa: AWGSGNTIY

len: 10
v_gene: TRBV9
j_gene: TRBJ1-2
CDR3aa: ASSVPGNGYT

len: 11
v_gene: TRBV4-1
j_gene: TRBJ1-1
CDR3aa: ASRSEGPAEAF

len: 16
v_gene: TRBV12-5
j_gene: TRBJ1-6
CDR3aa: ASGLVQTGTGHNSPLH

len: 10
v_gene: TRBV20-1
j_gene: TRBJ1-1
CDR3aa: SASIRNTEAF

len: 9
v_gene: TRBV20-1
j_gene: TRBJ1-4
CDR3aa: SAGGREKLF

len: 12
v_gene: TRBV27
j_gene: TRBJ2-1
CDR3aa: ASRTSGGTNEQF

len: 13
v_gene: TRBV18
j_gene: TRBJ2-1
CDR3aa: ASSPLGQSYNEQF

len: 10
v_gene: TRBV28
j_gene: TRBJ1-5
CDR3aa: ASHLEHQPQH

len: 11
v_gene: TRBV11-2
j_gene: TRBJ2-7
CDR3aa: ASSFQRAGEQY

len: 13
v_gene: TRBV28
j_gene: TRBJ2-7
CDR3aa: ASTTRSQGAYEQY

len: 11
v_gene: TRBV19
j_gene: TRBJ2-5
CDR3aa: ASSMELMETQY

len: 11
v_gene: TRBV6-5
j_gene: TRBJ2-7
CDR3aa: ASMIRTGGEQY

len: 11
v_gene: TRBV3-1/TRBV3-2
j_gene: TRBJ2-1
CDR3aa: ASRLLQGDEQF

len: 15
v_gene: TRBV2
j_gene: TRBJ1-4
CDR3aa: ASRTTARPTINEKLF

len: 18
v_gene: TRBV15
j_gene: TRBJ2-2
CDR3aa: ATSRVFGGGRGTNTGELF

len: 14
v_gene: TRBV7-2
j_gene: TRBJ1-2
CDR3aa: ASSLGSRTASYGYT

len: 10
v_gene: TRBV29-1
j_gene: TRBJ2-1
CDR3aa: SGGAGPNEQF

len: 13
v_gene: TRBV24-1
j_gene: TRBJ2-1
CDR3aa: ATSDSGLANNEQF

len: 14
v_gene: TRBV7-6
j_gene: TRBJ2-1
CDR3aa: ASSHRLAESYNEQF

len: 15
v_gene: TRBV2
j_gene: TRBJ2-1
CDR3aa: ASSEGFGTSGNNEQF

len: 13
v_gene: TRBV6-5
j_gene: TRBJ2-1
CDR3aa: ASSPLSREEGKQF

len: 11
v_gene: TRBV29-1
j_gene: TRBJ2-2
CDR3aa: SVRVGNTGELF

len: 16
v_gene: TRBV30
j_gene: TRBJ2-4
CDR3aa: AWSRGQGGLIAKNIQY

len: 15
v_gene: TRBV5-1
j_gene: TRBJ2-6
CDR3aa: ASSLVAGGSGANVLT

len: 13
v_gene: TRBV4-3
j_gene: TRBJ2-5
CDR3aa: ASSPEGQPPETQY

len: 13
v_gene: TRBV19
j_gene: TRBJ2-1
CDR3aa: ASGNDRLAYNEQF

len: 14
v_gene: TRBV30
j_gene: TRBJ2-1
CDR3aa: AWREERGGTYNEQF

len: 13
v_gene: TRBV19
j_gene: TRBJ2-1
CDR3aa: ASSIWQGADNEQF

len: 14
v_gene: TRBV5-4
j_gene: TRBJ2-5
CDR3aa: ASSQRDRGKQETQY

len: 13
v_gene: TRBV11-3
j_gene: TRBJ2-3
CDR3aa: ASSLGTGGPDTQY

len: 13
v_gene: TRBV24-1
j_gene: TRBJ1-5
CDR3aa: ATSDPTGGTGPQH

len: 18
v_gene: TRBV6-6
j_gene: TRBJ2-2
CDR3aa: ASSLLSPGAGAANTGELF

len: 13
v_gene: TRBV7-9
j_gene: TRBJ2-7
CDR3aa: ASTQGERGPYEQY

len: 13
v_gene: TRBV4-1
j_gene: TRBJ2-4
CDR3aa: ASSQVNDRADIQY

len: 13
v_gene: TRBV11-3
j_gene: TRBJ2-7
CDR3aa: ASSQDSSVHYEQY

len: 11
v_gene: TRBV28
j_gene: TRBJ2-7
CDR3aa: ASTRTATYEQY

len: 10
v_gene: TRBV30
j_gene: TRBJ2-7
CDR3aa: AWSVRGYEQY

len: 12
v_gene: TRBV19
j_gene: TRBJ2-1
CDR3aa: ASSMEPRAGEQF

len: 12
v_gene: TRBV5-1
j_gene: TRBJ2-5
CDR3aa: ASSLVGGQETQY

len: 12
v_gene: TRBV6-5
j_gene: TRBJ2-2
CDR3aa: ASNYEVNTGELF

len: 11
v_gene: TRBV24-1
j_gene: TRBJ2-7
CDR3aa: ATSRGGGYEQY

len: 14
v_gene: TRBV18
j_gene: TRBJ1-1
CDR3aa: ASSPRDRGQWAEAF

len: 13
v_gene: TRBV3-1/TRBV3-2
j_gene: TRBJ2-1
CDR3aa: ASSQEALQNNEQF